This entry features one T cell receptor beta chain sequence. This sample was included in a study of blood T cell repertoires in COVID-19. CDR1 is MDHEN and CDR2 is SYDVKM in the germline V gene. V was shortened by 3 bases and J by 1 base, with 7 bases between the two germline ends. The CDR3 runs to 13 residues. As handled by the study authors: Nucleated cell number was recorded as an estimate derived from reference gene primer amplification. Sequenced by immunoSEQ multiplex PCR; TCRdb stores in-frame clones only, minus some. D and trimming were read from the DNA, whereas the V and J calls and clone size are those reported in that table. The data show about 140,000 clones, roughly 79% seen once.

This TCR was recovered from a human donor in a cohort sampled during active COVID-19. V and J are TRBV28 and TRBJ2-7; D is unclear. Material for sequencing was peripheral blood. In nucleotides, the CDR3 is TGTGCCAGCAGTTTCCCCAATTCCTACGAGCAGTACTTC. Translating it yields CASSFPNSYEQYF.